The 14 T cell receptor beta chains given below trace back to one sample, sequenced in a study of blood T cells in healthy people across ages. Alongside a J-beta primer mix, a sample-barcoded 5' primer served in a second PCR lasting roughly 7 to 12 cycles. From the 5' RACE reads, TCRdb called clonotypes with MiXCR, one entry per CDR3 protein. The repertoire holds approximately 790,000 distinct CDR3 sequences, with 55% to 65% as singletons. The sample was blood. The receptors originated from a man aged 25 to 45 in good health.

This clonotype was seen once. V gene TRBV13 combines with J gene TRBJ1-1, with D perhaps TRBD1 (6 bases). V gave up 6 bases and J gave up 1 base, with 21 bases separating them. This CDR3 comprises 17 residues. Germline CDR1 PRHDT, CDR2 FYEKMQ (reference sequence). This CDR3 is CASRNEGRAGANTEAFF. The CDR3 DNA reads as TGTGCCAGCAGAAACGAGGGCAGGGCGGGGGCGAACACTGAAGCTTTCTTT.

A few counts support this clonotype. V gene TRBV4-3 combines with J gene TRBJ2-6, with 7 bases matching TRBD2. J lost 2 bases, V lost 0 bases, and 7 bases had no gene match. There are 18 residues in the CDR3. Per germline, CDR1 LGHNA and CDR2 YSLEER. The CDR3 nucleotides read TGCGCCAGCAGCCAAGAACCGTTGGGGGGGACTGGGGCCAACGTCCTGACTTTC. It codes for CASSQEPLGGTGANVLTF.

V and J are TRBV20-1 and TRBJ2-5, with TRBD2 matching over 15 bases. V dropped 3 bases and J dropped 2; count of bases not matched to a gene: 4. The germline V gene encodes CDR1 DFQATT and CDR2 SNEGSKA (reference sequence). CDR3 length equals 16 residues. The CDR3 reads CSASPGTSGGQETQYF. In DNA form, the CDR3 reads TGCAGTGCTAGCCCCGGGACTAGCGGGGGGCAAGAGACCCAGTACTTC.

Here the CDR3 reads CSVEGPGYEQYF. For the CDR3, the DNA is TGCAGCGTTGAAGGGCCAGGCTACGAGCAGTACTTC. The chain recombines TRBV29-1 with TRBJ2-4; D unresolved. The J call may be faulty, since TRBJ2-7 better matches the DNA end. This CDR3 has 12 residues. Per the germline V gene, CDR1 is SQVTM and CDR2 is ANQGSEA.

The rearrangement links TRBV6-6 to TRBJ2-1; 8 bases line up with TRBD2. Germline CDR1 reads MNHNY; CDR2 reads SVGAGI (reference sequence). The junction had 11 bases not matched to a gene; V was cut back by 7 bases and J by 9 bases. The CDR3 sequence is 14 residues long. CDR3 in amino acids: CASNLLAVIGEQFF. CDR3 coding DNA: TGTGCCAGCAATTTACTAGCGGTGATTGGTGAGCAGTTCTTC.

There are a few counts of this clonotype. The chain carries TRBV7-2 and TRBJ1-4; TRBD1 is a possible D gene (5 bases). Germline lookup yields CDR1 SGHTA and CDR2 FQGNSA. The CDR3 length is 15 residues. Deletions cut 1 base from V and 7 bases from J, with 13 bases between. Written as DNA, the CDR3 is TGTGCCAGCAGCTTAGGGCAGGGCGAAGGTGAAAAACTGTTTTTT. Translation gives CASSLGQGEGEKLFF.

This clonotype was detected a few times. This chain joins TRBV7-2 and TRBJ1-4; weak D call: TRBD1 (5 bases). Trimming took 5 bases from V and 6 from J, leaving 16 bases between them. The CDR3 has 15 residues. Looked up from germline, CDR1 is SGHTA and CDR2 is FQGNSA. The CDR3 loop reads CASSIRGRWDEKLFF. The CDR3, as DNA: TGTGCCAGCAGCATCCGGGGCCGATGGGATGAAAAACTGTTTTTT.

About this clonotype itself: At one of its ends the junction is not consistent with the germline gene, which may arise from a read error. The chain combines TRBV3-1 with TRBJ2-5, with 7 bases aligning to TRBD2. CDR3 size: 16 residues. CDR1 and CDR2 from the germline V gene are LGHDT and YNNKEL (reference sequence). The CDR3 spells CASSQDSQRGEETRYF. The DNA for the CDR3 is TGTGCCAGCAGCCAAGATTCCCAGCGGGGTGAGGAGACCCGGTACTTC.

The J gene is TRBJ2-7, the V gene TRBV20-1; 9 positions agree with TRBD1. There are 15 residues in the CDR3. V dropped 5 bases and J dropped 1; count of bases not matched to a gene: 9. Germline V gene data show CDR1 as DFQATT and CDR2 as SNEGSKA (reference sequence). The CDR3 here is CSAGRQGVTSYEQYF. The CDR3 bases are TGCAGTGCTGGGAGACAGGGGGTGACATCCTACGAGCAGTACTTC.

This clonotype came up a few times. The gene calls are TRBV12-3 or TRBV12-4 and TRBJ1-6, with 8 bases lining up with TRBD1. The J segment lost 9 bases and the V segment lost 5 bases, leaving 3 bases of the junction unmatched. The CDR3 spans 13 residues. The CDR3 protein is CASSPGGSSPLHF. The CDR3, as DNA: TGTGCCAGCAGTCCAGGGGGCAGTTCACCCCTCCACTTT.

The rearrangement links TRBV6-6 to TRBJ1-6; a weak D match, TRBD1 (5 bases). Per the germline V gene, CDR1 is MNHNY and CDR2 is SVGAGI (reference sequence). V lost 1 base and J lost 8, with 15 bases in between. The CDR3 has 16 amino acids. The CDR3 reads CASSYLGVSEDSPLHF. In nucleotides, the CDR3 is TGTGCCAGCAGTTACTTAGGGGTTTCCGAGGATTCACCCCTCCACTTT.

The chain employs TRBV2 and TRBJ1-2; D possibly corresponds to TRBD1 (5 bases). V lost 10 bases and J lost 9, with 21 bases in between. The CDR3 covers 13 residues. The germline gives CDR1 SNHLY, CDR2 FYNNEI. The CDR3 is CATQGDSGGSYTF. CDR3 DNA: TGTGCCACCCAGGGTGACAGCGGCGGTAGCTACACCTTC.

This clonotype has a single count. In DNA form, the CDR3 reads TGTGCCAGCAGTCCCTTTCACCCGGGCGAGCCTAGGTACAATGAGCAGTTCTTC. This codes for CASSPFHPGEPRYNEQFF. The chain couples TRBV12-3 or TRBV12-4 to TRBJ2-1, with D unclear. The CDR3 covers 18 residues. Trimming removed 5 bases from V and 4 bases from J, with 24 bases in between.

The chain has TRBV29-1 and TRBJ2-7; D gene uncertain. CDR3 size: 12 residues. CDR1 is SQVTM and CDR2 is ANQGSEA in the germline V gene. V lost 6 bases to trimming and J lost 0 bases, with 9 bases between them. The CDR3 loop reads CSVLAASYEQYF. The CDR3 nucleotides read TGCAGCGTGCTCGCGGCCTCCTACGAGCAGTACTTC.